A single sample is the source of the 21 T cell receptor beta chains below, sequenced in a study of T cell responses to AZD1222 COVID-19 vaccine. Sequencing used immunoSEQ multiplex PCR; TCRdb keeps in-frame clones, though not all of them. Here the sample spans approximately 100,000 clones, about 83% being singletons. This specimen consisted of peripheral blood, obtained on day 0 of AZD1222 vaccination. The receptors come from an adult in good health.

This chain joins TRBV9 and TRBJ1-2; possibly TRBD1 for D (5 bases). Trimming cost V 4 bases and J 4 bases, with 11 bases left between them. CDR1 is SGDLS, CDR2 YYNGEE, per germline. The CDR3 totals 13 residues. The CDR3 loop reads CASSTQEFYGYTF. The CDR3, as DNA: TGTGCCAGCAGCACACAGGAGTTCTATGGCTACACCTTC.

The chain combines TRBV7-9 with TRBJ2-3, with TRBD1 matching 8 bases. CDR1 and CDR2 from the germline V gene are SEHNR and FQNEAQ (reference sequence). The trim removed 5 bases at V and 6 bases at J, leaving 10 bases unmatched. CDR3 length: 15 residues. CDR3 loop: CASSPGQALLDTQYF. The CDR3 nucleotides are TGTGCCAGCAGCCCGGGACAGGCCTTGCTGGATACGCAGTATTTT.

The chain employs TRBV18 and TRBJ2-1, with 7 bases fitting TRBD1. V was pared by 6 bases and J by 0 bases, with 5 bases of the junction left unmatched. CDR1 and CDR2 (germline): KGHSH, LQKENI. The CDR3 has 15 amino acids. The CDR3 nucleotides are TGTGCCAGCTCTACGACAGGGTTCTCCTACAATGAGCAGTTCTTC. Residues: CASSTTGFSYNEQFF.

On this clone itself: At one boundary the junction diverges from the germline segment, which might be a read error. CDR3 sequence: CASSLLRDREGSHF. CDR3 coding DNA: TGTGCCAGCAGTTTATTGAGGGACAGGGAGGGTTCTCATTTT. V is TRBV27 and J is TRBJ1-3; 9 nucleotides agree with TRBD1. The CDR3 runs 14 residues. CDR1 is MNHEY and CDR2 is SMNVEV in the germline V gene (reference sequence).

This chain uses TRBV2 with TRBJ2-3, with D perhaps matching TRBD1 or TRBD2 (6 bases each). CDR1 and CDR2 (germline): SNHLY, FYNNEI. V was trimmed by 4 bases and J by 2 bases, leaving 16 bases between them. The CDR3 runs 16 residues. The CDR3 bases are TGTGCCAGCAGTGCCGGGGGCTCGGGGGACACAGATACGCAGTATTTT. This translates into CASSAGGSGDTDTQYF.

This clone has only one observation. The chain recombines TRBV28 with TRBJ2-1, with 9 bases lining up with TRBD2. This CDR3 has 14 residues. With 8 bases clipped from V and 0 bases from J, the junction kept 2 bases outside the gene matches. Germline CDR1 is MDHEN and CDR2 is SYDVKM. In DNA, the CDR3 is TGTGCCAGCCGTAGCGGGAGCTCCTACAATGAGCAGTTCTTC. It specifies CASRSGSSYNEQFF.

The V call is TRBV18, the J call TRBJ2-1, with TRBD1 matching 8 bases. V gave up 3 bases and J gave up 8 bases; unmatched junction bases: 6. The germline CDR1 and CDR2 sequences are KGHSH and LQKENI. The CDR3 has 14 residues. The CDR3 loop reads CASSPGQGFDEQFF. CDR3 nucleotides: TGTGCCAGCTCACCCGGACAGGGTTTCGATGAGCAGTTCTTC. The complete variable domain, with remaining parts taken from reference TRBV18 and TRBJ2-1, reads NAGVMQNPRHLVRRRGQEARLRCSPMKGHSHVYWYRQLPEEGLKFMVYLQKENIIDESGMPKERFSAEFPKEGPSILRIQQVVRGDSAAYFCASSPGQGFDEQFFGPGTRLTVL.

The chain is built from TRBV9 and TRBJ2-2; maybe TRBD1 (6 bases). The CDR3 sequence is 19 residues long. V lost 0 bases to trimming and J lost 5 bases, with 23 bases between them. CDR1 and CDR2 from the germline V gene are SGDLS and YYNGEE. The CDR3 loop reads CASSVVGAWGGVGTGELFF. The CDR3 nucleotides read TGTGCCAGCAGCGTAGTGGGGGCTTGGGGCGGTGTTGGGACCGGGGAGCTGTTTTTT.

The J gene is TRBJ1-2, the V gene TRBV7-9; weak D call: TRBD1 (6 bases). Trimming removed 4 bases at V and 5 bases at J, with 17 bases between. CDR1 and CDR2 (germline): SEHNR, FQNEAQ (reference sequence). This CDR3 is built from 15 residues. CDR3 sequence: CASSSTSGTIYGYTF. The CDR3 coding sequence is TGTGCCAGCAGCTCGACCTCCGGGACAATTTATGGCTACACCTTC.

The V and J genes are TRBV25-1 and TRBJ2-1, with D unclear. Trimming removed 6 bases from V and 0 bases from J, with 15 bases in between. Looked up from germline, CDR1 is MGHDK and CDR2 is SYGVNS. The CDR3 runs to 16 residues. The CDR3 nucleotides read TGTGCCAGCAGCGCCTTGGGTTCTAGCTCCTACAATGAGCAGTTCTTC. Translated: CASSALGSSSYNEQFF.

V and J are TRBV12-3 or TRBV12-4 and TRBJ2-7; a possible D gene is TRBD2 (5 bases). V was pared by 9 bases and J by 4 bases, with 13 bases between. The CDR3 extends over 12 amino acids. The CDR3 DNA follows: TGTGCCAGTGGAAGAAGGGAGTACGAGCAGTACTTC. It specifies CASGRREYEQYF.

This chain connects TRBV5-1 to TRBJ2-2; TRBD2 agrees at 8 bases. The CDR3 spans 14 residues. Germline CDR1 SGHRS, CDR2 YFSETQ. The junction had 1 base not matched to a gene; V was cut back by 5 bases and J by 1 base. In nucleotides, the CDR3 is TGCGCCAGCAGTCGGGAGGGGAACACCGGGGAGCTGTTTTTT. It specifies CASSREGNTGELFF.

This clone came up a few times. The chain combines TRBV5-6 with TRBJ2-7, with 9 nucleotides matching TRBD2. CDR3 size: 14 residues. Germline trimming cut 2 bases from V and 3 bases from J; bases unmatched to any gene: 3. CDR1 SGHDT and CDR2 YYEEEE come from the germline V gene. The CDR3 bases are TGTGCCAGCAGCTTAGCTAGCGGGATCTACGAGCAGTACTTC. Translating gives CASSLASGIYEQYF.

J is TRBJ2-1 and V is TRBV6-2 or TRBV6-3, with 13 positions matching TRBD2. Germline V CDR1 and CDR2: MNHEY, SVGEGT. Trimming removed 2 bases from V and 9 bases from J; junction bases left unmatched: 13. The CDR3 runs to 18 residues. CDR3 in amino acids: CASSYHPPRTSGSVEQFF. The CDR3 DNA is TGTGCCAGCAGTTACCACCCCCCTCGGACTAGCGGGAGTGTTGAGCAGTTCTTC.

V and J are TRBV6-5 and TRBJ1-5; D gene ambiguous. Trimming removed 6 bases from V and 3 bases from J, with 15 bases in between. Germline CDR1 is MNHEY and CDR2 is SVGAGI. The CDR3 sequence is 15 residues long. CDR3 nucleotide sequence: TGTGCCAGCAGCCGTCTGGGTGGCAACAATCAGCCCCAGCATTTT. Its protein is CASSRLGGNNQPQHF.

The rearrangement links TRBV7-9 to TRBJ1-4; D remains unclear. This CDR3 is 14 amino acids long. CDR1 and CDR2 from the germline V gene are SEHNR and FQNEAQ (reference sequence). V was pared by 1 base and J by 3 bases, with 6 bases between. CDR3 sequence: CASSLVGANEKLFF. As DNA, the CDR3 is TGTGCCAGCAGCTTAGTGGGTGCTAATGAAAAACTGTTTTTT.

V usage is TRBV10-3 and J usage is TRBJ1-2; D is undetermined. The CDR3 loop spans 14 amino acids. Trimming pared 5 bases from V and 0 bases from J, leaving 10 bases between. Germline V lookup: CDR1 ENHRY, CDR2 SYGVKD. The CDR3 nucleotides are TGTGCCATCAGTACGGACGGAGCTAACTATGGCTACACCTTC. The encoded protein is CAISTDGANYGYTF.

This clone was seen more than once but under ten times. J is TRBJ2-1 and V is TRBV5-4; 11 bases are shared with TRBD2. The germline CDR1 and CDR2 sequences are SGHNT and YYREEE (reference sequence). The CDR3 contains 17 residues. Trimming cost V 4 bases and J 0 bases; bases outside gene matches: 6. The CDR3, as DNA: TGTGCCAGCAGCGGGTGGGGACTAGCGGTCTCCTACAATGAGCAGTTCTTC. Translated: CASSGWGLAVSYNEQFF.

The chain is built from TRBV10-1 and TRBJ2-2, with D maybe TRBD2 (5 bases). V lost 10 bases to trimming and J lost 4 bases, with 19 bases between them. This CDR3 is 15 amino acids long. Germline-derived CDR1 and CDR2 are WNHNN and SYGVQD (reference sequence). CDR3 in DNA: TGCGCCACCCAGAGGGCTACCTTCCTCACCGGGGAGCTGTTTTTT. Translation gives CATQRATFLTGELFF.

The gene calls are TRBV7-2 and TRBJ2-1; TRBD2 aligns across 9 bases. The CDR3 is 15 amino acids. V lost 7 bases, J lost 3 bases, and 7 bases stayed unmatched. Looked up from germline, CDR1 is SGHTA and CDR2 is FQGNSA. The CDR3 DNA reads as TGTGCCAGCACCCAGAGCGGGAGGAACTACAATGAGCAGTTCTTC. The encoded protein is CASTQSGRNYNEQFF.

J is TRBJ2-2 and V is TRBV9, with D possibly matching TRBD1 (6 bases). The CDR3 loop spans 14 amino acids. Germline lookup yields CDR1 SGDLS and CDR2 YYNGEE. Between the trimmed V and J ends, which lost 2 bases and 9 bases, there was a span of 14 bases. The CDR3 here is CASSVLGQGRELFF. CDR3 in DNA: TGTGCCAGCAGCGTTCTAGGGCAGGGGAGGGAGCTGTTTTTT. The full variable domain, with the rest looked up from reference TRBV9 and TRBJ2-2, is DSGVTQTPKHLITATGQRVTLRCSPRSGDLSVYWYQQSLDQGLQFLIQYYNGEERAKGNILERFSAQQFPDLHSELNLSSLELGDSALYFCASSVLGQGRELFFGEGSRLTVL.